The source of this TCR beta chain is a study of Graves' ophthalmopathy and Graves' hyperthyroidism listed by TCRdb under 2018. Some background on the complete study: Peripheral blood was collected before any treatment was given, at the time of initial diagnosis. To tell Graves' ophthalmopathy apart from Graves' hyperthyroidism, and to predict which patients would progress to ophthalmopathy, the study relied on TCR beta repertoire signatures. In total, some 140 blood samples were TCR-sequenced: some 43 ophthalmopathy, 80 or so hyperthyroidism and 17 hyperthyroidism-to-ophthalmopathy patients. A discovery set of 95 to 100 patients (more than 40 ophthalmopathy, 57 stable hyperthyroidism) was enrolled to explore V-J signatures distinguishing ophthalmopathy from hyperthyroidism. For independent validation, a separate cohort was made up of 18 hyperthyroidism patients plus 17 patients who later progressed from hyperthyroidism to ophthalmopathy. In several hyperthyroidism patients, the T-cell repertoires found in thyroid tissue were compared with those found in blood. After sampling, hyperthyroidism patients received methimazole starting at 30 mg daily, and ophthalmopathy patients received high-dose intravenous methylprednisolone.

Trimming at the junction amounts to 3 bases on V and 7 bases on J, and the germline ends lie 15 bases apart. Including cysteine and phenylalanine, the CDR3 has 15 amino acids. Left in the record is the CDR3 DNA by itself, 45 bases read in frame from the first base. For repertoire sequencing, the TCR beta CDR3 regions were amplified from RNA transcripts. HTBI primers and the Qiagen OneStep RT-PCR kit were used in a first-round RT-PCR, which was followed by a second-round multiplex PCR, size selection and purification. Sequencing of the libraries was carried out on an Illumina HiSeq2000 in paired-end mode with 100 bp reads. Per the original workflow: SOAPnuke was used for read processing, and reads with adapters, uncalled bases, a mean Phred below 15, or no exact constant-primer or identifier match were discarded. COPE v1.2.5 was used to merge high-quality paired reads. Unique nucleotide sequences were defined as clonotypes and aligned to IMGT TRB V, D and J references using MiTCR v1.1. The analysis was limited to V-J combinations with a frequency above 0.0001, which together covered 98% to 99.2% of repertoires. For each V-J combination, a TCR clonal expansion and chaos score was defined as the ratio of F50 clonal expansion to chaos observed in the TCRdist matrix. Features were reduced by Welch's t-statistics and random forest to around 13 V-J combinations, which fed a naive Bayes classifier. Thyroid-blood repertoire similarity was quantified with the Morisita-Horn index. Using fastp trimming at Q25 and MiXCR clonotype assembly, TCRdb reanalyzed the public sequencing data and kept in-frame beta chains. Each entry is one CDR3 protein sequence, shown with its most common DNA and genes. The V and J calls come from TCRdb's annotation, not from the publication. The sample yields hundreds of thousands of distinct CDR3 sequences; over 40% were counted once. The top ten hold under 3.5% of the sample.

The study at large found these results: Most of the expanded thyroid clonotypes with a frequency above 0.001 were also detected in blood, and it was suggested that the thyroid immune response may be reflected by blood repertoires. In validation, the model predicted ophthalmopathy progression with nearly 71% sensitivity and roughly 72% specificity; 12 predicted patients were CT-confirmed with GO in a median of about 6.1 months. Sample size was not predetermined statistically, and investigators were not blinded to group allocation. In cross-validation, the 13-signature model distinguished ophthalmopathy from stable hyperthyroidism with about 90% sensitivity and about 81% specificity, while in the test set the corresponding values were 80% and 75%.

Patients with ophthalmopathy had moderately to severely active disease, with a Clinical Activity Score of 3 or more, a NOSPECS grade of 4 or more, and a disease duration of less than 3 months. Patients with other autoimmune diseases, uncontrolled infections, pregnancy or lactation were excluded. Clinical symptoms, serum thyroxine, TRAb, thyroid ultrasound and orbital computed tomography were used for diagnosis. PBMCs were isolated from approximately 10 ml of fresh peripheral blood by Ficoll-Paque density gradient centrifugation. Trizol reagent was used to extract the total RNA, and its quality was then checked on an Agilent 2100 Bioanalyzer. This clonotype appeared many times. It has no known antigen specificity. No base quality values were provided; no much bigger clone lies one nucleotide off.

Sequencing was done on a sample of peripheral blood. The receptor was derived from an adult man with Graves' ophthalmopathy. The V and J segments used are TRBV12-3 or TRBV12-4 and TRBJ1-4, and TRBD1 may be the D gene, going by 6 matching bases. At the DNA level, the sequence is TGTGCCAGCAGTTTTGGAGGGGGGCTGAGTGAAAAACTGTTTTTT. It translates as CASSFGGGLSEKLFF.